The sequence of this T cell receptor beta chain was determined in a study of T cell responses to AZD1222 COVID-19 vaccine. About this clone itself: Its cognate antigen is unknown.

Notes on the study in general: Seropositive status at baseline applied to only five or six AZD1222 recipients.

Some clones are missing from TCRdb's copy, which holds only in-frame ones; the method was immunoSEQ multiplex PCR. The data contain about 110,000 clones, around 87% of them singletons. Germline V gene sequence: CDR1 SQVTM, CDR2 ANQGSEA. The CDR3 totals 11 residues. With 6 bases removed from V and 8 bases from J, the gap between germline ends came to 11 bases. Sequences were derived from peripheral blood, sampled on day 0 of AZD1222 vaccination. This clonotype was obtained from an adult in good health. This chain joins TRBV29-1 and TRBJ2-1; D tentatively fits TRBD1 or TRBD2 (6 bases each). The CDR3 DNA reads TGCAGCGTGACGGGGGCCGATGAGCAGTTCTTC. Translation gives CSVTGADEQFF.